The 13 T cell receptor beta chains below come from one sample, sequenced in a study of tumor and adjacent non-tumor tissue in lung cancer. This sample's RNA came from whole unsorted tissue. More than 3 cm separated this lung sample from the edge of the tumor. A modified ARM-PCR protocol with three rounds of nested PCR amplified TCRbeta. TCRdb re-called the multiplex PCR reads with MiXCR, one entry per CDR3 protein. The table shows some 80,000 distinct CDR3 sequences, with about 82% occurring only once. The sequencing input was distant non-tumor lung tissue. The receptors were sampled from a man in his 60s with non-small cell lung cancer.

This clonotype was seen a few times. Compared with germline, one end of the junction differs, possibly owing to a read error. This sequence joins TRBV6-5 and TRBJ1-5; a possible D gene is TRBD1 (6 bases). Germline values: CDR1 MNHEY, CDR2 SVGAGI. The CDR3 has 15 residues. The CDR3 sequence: CARSYLQGSNQPRHF. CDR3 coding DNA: TGTGCCAGGAGTTATCTACAGGGAAGCAATCAGCCCCGGCATTTT.

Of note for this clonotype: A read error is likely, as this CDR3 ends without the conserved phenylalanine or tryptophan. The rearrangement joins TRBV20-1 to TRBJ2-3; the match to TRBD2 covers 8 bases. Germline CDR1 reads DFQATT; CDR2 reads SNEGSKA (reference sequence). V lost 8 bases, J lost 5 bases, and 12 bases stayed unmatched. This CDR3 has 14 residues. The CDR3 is CSTNRGGRGDTQYS. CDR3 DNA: TGCAGTACCAACCGCGGGGGGCGGGGAGATACGCAGTATTCT.

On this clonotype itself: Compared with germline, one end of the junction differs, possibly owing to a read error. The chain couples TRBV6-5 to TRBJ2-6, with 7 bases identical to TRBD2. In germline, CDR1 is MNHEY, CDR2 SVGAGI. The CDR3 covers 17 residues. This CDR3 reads CASSLAGADSGTNVLTF. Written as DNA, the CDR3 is TGTGCCAGCAGCCTGGCGGGAGCCGACTCTGGGACCAACGTCCTGACTTTC.

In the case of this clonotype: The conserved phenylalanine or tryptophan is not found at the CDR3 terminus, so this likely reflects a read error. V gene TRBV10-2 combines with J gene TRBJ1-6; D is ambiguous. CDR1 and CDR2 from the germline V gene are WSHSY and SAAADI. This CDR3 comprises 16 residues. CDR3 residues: CASGESSGFYNSPLHL. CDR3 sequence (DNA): TGTGCCAGCGGTGAGTCGTCCGGGTTCTATAATTCACCCCTCCACTTA.

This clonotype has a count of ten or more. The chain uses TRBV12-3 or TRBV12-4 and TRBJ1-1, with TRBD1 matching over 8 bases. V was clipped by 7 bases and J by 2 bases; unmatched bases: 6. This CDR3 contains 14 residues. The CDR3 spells CASTQTGVNTEAFF. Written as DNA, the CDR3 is TGTGCCAGCACCCAGACAGGGGTAAACACTGAAGCTTTCTTT.

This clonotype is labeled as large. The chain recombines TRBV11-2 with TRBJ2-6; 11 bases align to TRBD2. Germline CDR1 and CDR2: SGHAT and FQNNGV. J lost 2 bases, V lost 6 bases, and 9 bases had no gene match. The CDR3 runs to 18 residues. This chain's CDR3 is CASSPTSGGATGANVLTF. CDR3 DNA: TGTGCCAGCAGTCCAACTAGCGGGGGAGCCACTGGGGCCAACGTCCTGACTTTC.

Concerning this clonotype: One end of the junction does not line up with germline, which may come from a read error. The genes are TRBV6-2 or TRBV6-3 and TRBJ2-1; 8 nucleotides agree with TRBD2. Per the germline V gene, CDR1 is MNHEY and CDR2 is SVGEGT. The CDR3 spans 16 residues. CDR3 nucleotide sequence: TGTGCCAGCAGGAACGGGAGCGGGAGACAGGTCAATGTGCAGTTCTTC. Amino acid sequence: CASRNGSGRQVNVQFF.

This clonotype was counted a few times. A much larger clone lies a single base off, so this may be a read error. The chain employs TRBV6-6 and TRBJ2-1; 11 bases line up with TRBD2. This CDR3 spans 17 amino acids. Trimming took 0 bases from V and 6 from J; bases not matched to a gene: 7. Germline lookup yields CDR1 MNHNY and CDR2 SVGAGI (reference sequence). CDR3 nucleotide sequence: TGTGCCAGCAGTTACTCGATAGCGGGAGGGCTCTTCAATGAGCAGTTCTTC. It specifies CASSYSIAGGLFNEQFF.

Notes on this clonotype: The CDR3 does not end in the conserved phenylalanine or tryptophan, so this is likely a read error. This CDR3 is CASSYSGHGSQPQYS. DNA for the CDR3: TGTGCCAGCAGTTACAGTGGACACGGTAGTCAGCCCCAGTATTCT. This chain links TRBV6-5 with TRBJ1-5, with D possibly TRBD1 on 5 matching bases. Matching the DNA end better, TRBJ2-3 makes the J call doubtful. CDR1 and CDR2 (germline): MNHEY, SVGAGI. The CDR3 is 15 residues long.

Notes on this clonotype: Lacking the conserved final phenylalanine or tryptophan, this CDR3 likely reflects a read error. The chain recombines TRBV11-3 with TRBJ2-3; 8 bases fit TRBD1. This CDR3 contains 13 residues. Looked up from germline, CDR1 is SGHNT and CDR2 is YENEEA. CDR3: CASCFQGADTQYS. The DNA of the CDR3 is TGTGCCAGCTGCTTTCAGGGGGCAGATACTCAGTATTCT.

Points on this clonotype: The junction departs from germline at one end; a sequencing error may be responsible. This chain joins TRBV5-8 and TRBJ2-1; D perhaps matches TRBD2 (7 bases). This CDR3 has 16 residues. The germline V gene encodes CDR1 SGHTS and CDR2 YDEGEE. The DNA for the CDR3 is TGTGTCAGCTGCTTGGAACGGGGGGCGGTTTACAATGAGCAGTTCTTC. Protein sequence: CVSCLERGAVYNEQFF.

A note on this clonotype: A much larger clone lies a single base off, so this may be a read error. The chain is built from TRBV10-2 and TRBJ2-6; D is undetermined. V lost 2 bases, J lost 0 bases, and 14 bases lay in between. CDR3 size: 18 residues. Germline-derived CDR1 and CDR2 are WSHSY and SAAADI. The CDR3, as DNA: TGCGCCAGCAGTGAGATGGTTTTGTGGGACTCTGGGGCCAACGTCCTGACTTTC. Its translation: CASSEMVLWDSGANVLTF.

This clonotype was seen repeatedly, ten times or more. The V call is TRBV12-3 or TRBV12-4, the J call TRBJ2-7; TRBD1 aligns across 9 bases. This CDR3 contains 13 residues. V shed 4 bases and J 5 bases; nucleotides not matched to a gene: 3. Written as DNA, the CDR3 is TGTGCCAGCAGTTCGGGACAGGGTAACGAGCAGTACTTC. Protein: CASSSGQGNEQYF.